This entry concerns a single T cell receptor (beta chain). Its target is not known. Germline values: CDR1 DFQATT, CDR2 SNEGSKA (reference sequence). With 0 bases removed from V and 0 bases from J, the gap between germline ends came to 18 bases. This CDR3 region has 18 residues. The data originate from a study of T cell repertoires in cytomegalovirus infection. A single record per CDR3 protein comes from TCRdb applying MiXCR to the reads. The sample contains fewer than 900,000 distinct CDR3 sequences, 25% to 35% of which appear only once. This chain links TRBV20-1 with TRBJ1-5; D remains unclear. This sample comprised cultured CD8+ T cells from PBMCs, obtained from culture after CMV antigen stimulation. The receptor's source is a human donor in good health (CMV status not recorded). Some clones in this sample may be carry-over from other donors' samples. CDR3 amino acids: CSARDTRTVGYSNQPQHF. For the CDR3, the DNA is TGCAGTGCTAGAGATACCCGGACGGTCGGGTATAGCAATCAGCCCCAGCATTTT.